The 15 T cell receptor beta chains below were found in one sample sequenced in a study of cytomegalovirus exposure and HLA in healthy donors. PCR employed 60 Vbeta and 13 Jbeta primers. Clones were sequenced by immunoSEQ multiplex PCR, and TCRdb holds only the in-frame ones, with some missing. This sample's clone table lists 150,000 to 200,000 clones. What was sequenced was PBMCs. These receptors all stem from an older woman in good health and CMV-seronegative.

The chain has TRBV6-6 and TRBJ2-7; D might be TRBD1 (6 bases). The V end lost 9 bases, the J end lost 3 bases, and 18 bases lay between the germline ends. Germline values: CDR1 MNHNY, CDR2 SVGAGI (reference sequence). This CDR3 has 14 residues. CDR3 amino acids: CASSPETGFYEQYF. DNA for the CDR3: TGTGCCAGTAGCCCGGAGACAGGCTTCTACGAGCAGTACTTC.

The chain links TRBV7-9 to TRBJ1-5; TRBD1 matches 7 bases. Germline V CDR1 and CDR2: SEHNR, FQNEAQ (reference sequence). V was pared by 4 bases and J by 7 bases, with 10 bases of the junction left unmatched. The CDR3 spans 15 residues. CDR3 DNA: TGTGCCAGCAGCTCAGGGGGGATAGGGGGCCAGCCCCAGCATTTT. The encoded protein is CASSSGGIGGQPQHF.

V usage is TRBV12-5 and J usage is TRBJ1-2, with D possibly matching TRBD1 (5 bases). Germline loops: CDR1 LGHNT, CDR2 FRNRAP. The V end lost 1 base, the J end lost 8 bases, and 14 bases lay between the germline ends. The CDR3 runs to 14 residues. The CDR3 nucleotides read TGTGCTAGTGGTTTGGGCGGGGGATTTGCCGGCTACACCTTC. Amino acid sequence: CASGLGGGFAGYTF.

The V gene is TRBV29-1, the J gene TRBJ1-2; 9 bases are shared with TRBD1. Germline values: CDR1 SQVTM, CDR2 ANQGSEA. The length of the CDR3 is 12 residues. V lost 6 bases, J lost 6 bases, and 5 bases stayed unmatched. CDR3: CSVNTGGDGYTF. The CDR3 DNA follows: TGCAGCGTAAACACAGGGGGCGATGGCTACACCTTC.

The V call is TRBV7-9, the J call TRBJ1-3; a weak D match, TRBD1 (5 bases). Looked up from germline, CDR1 is SEHNR and CDR2 is FQNEAQ (reference sequence). The CDR3 consists of 15 residues. V gave up 1 base and J gave up 0 bases, with 7 bases separating them. CDR3 residues: CASSLVGASGNTIYF. CDR3 coding DNA: TGTGCCAGCAGCTTAGTAGGGGCCTCTGGAAACACCATATATTTT.

The gene calls are TRBV10-3 and TRBJ2-1, with 9 bases identical to TRBD1. This CDR3 is 15 amino acids long. Germline V gives CDR1 ENHRY, CDR2 SYGVKD. Trimming removed 5 bases from V and 4 bases from J; junction bases left unmatched: 6. The CDR3 spells CAISSRDRAYNEQFF. The CDR3 coding sequence is TGTGCCATCAGTTCCCGGGACAGGGCATACAATGAGCAGTTCTTC.

The rearrangement uses TRBV2 and TRBJ2-3; TRBD1 matches at 9 bases. V lost 11 bases and J lost 1; bases outside the gene matches: 7. CDR1 SNHLY and CDR2 FYNNEI come from the germline V gene. The CDR3 spans 14 residues. The CDR3 DNA follows: TGTGCCTCCAAGTGGGACAGGGGCACAGATACGCAGTATTTT. It is translated as CASKWDRGTDTQYF.

The CDR3 bases are TGTGCCAGCAGCTCAAATTTGAACACTGAAGCTTTCTTT. It yields the protein CASSSNLNTEAFF. V is TRBV7-2 and J is TRBJ1-1; no clear D. The CDR3 extends over 13 amino acids. V was pared by 4 bases and J by 0 bases, with 6 bases between. Per germline, CDR1 SGHTA and CDR2 FQGNSA.

The J gene is TRBJ2-5, the V gene TRBV6-1; D call uncertain. Trimming removed 5 bases at V and 5 bases at J, with 9 bases between. Germline CDR1 reads MNHNS; CDR2 reads SASEGT. The CDR3 is 12 residues long. The CDR3 DNA sequence: TGTGCCAGCAGTAAGGTCGGGGAGACCCAGTACTTC. This sequence encodes CASSKVGETQYF.

The V gene is TRBV14, the J gene TRBJ2-7, with 9 bases matching TRBD2. Germline lookup yields CDR1 SGHDN and CDR2 FVKESK. The CDR3 spans 15 residues. With 5 bases clipped from V and 3 bases from J, the junction kept 8 bases outside the gene matches. In nucleotides, the CDR3 is TGTGCCAGCAGCGAAAAGCTAGCGGGATTCTACGAGCAGTACTTC. Its translation is CASSEKLAGFYEQYF.

The J gene is TRBJ2-1, the V gene TRBV6-1; 9 bases are a match to TRBD1. Germline V gene lookup returns CDR1 MNHNS and CDR2 SASEGT. Trimming took 8 bases from V and 4 from J; bases not matched to a gene: 9. The CDR3 has 15 amino acids. DNA of the CDR3: TGTGCCAGCGGAACCGGGACAGGGTTTTACAATGAGCAGTTCTTC. This sequence encodes CASGTGTGFYNEQFF.

This chain links TRBV12-5 with TRBJ1-2; 8 nucleotides line up with TRBD1. Germline V gives CDR1 LGHNT, CDR2 FRNRAP. Trimming at V came to 2 bases and at J to 8 bases, leaving 7 bases not matched to a gene. The CDR3 is made up of 14 amino acids. CDR3 nucleotides: TGTGCTAGTGGTTTGACAGGGGGTCTGAAAGGCTACACCTTC. Translation: CASGLTGGLKGYTF.

The chain joins TRBV10-3 to TRBJ2-1; D is possibly TRBD1 (5 bases). The germline gives CDR1 ENHRY, CDR2 SYGVKD. This CDR3 has 12 amino acids. Trimming removed 8 bases from V and 4 bases from J, with 9 bases in between. This CDR3 is CAISGSYNEQFF. The CDR3, as DNA: TGTGCCATCTCAGGGTCATACAATGAGCAGTTCTTC.

The chain couples TRBV18 to TRBJ2-2; TRBD1 might be the D (6 bases). V was pared by 4 bases and J by 3 bases, with 9 bases between. CDR1 is KGHSH, CDR2 LQKENI, per germline. This CDR3 is built from 14 residues. The CDR3 DNA reads TGTGCCAGCTCACTACAGGGTTACACCGGGGAGCTGTTTTTT. Translated, it gives CASSLQGYTGELFF.

The chain recombines TRBV5-1 with TRBJ1-4, with 9 bases fitting TRBD1. There are 15 residues in the CDR3. With 3 bases clipped from V and 7 bases from J, the junction kept 7 bases outside the gene matches. Germline assignment: CDR1 SGHRS and CDR2 YFSETQ. The CDR3 reads CASSYMTGGSEKLFF. The CDR3, as DNA: TGCGCCAGCAGCTACATGACAGGGGGGAGTGAAAAACTGTTTTTT. Using reference TRBV5-1 and TRBJ1-4 for the parts outside the CDR3, the full variable domain is KAGVTQTPRYLIKTRGQQVTLSCSPISGHRSVSWYQQTPGQGLQFLFEYFSETQRNKGNFPGRFSGRQFSNSRSEMNVSTLELGDSALYLCASSYMTGGSEKLFFGSGTQLSVL.